The source of this T cell receptor beta chain is a study of T cell responses to AZD1222 COVID-19 vaccine. TCRdb's table, derived via immunoSEQ multiplex PCR, lists solely in-frame clones and lacks some. Here the sample spans approximately 130,000 clones, about 88% being singletons. Germline CDR1 reads MNHEY; CDR2 reads SVGAGI. The CDR3 is 14 amino acids. Trimming cost V 5 bases and J 1 base, with 11 bases left between them. Study-wide findings and caveats: In a largely white British group with more females than males, clonal diversity was possibly underestimated. CD4 TCRs covered the whole spike, strongest at regions 160-218 and 743-854. The study sampled repertoires only after the peak T cell response.

Remarks on this clone: Antigen specificity is unknown.

The chain has TRBV6-5 and TRBJ1-1; D ambiguous. The origin of this receptor is an adult in good health. The specimen comprised peripheral blood, sampled on day 0 of AZD1222 vaccination. CDR3 loop: CASSRSHRNTEAFF. CDR3 nucleotide sequence: TGTGCCAGCAGTCGGTCGCACAGGAACACTGAAGCTTTCTTT.